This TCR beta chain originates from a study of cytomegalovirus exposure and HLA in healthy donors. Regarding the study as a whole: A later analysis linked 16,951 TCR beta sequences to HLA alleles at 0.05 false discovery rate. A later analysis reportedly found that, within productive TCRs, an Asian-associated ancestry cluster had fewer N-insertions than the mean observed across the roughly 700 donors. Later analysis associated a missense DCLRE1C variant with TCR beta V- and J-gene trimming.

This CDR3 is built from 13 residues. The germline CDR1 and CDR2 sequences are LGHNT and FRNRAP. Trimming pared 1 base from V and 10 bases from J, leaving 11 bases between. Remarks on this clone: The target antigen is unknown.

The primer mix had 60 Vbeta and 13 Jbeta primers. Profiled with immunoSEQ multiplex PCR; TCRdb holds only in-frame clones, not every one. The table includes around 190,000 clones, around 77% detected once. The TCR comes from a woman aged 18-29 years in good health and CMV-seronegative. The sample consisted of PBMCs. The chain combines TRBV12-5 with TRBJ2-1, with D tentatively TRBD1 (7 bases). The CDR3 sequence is CASGLEGAGEQFF. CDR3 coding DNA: TGTGCTAGTGGTTTGGAGGGGGCGGGGGAGCAGTTCTTC.